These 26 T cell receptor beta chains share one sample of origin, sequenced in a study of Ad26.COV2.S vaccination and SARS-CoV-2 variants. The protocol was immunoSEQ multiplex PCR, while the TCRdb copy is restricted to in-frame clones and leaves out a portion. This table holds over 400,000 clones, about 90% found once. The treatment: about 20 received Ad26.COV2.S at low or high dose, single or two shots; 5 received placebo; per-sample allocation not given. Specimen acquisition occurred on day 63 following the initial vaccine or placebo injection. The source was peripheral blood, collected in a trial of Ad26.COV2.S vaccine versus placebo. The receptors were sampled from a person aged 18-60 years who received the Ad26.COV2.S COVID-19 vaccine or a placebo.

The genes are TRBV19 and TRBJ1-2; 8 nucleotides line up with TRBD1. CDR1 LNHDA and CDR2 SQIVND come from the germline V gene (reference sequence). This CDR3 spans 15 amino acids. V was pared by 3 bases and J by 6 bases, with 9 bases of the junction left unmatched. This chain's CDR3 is CASSIWGQDINGYTF. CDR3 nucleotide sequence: TGTGCCAGTAGTATTTGGGGACAGGACATAAATGGCTACACCTTC.

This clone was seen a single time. The CDR3 is CASSLAHYRDQTDTQYF. CDR3 nucleotides: TGCGCCAGCAGCTTGGCACATTACCGGGACCAAACAGATACGCAGTATTTT. The chain employs TRBV5-1 and TRBJ2-3, with D perhaps being TRBD1 or TRBD2 (5 bases each). The V end lost 0 bases, the J end lost 3 bases, and 17 bases lay between the germline ends. Germline CDR1 and CDR2: SGHRS and YFSETQ. There are 17 residues in the CDR3. Full variable domain (outside the CDR3, taken from reference TRBV5-1 and TRBJ2-3): KAGVTQTPRYLIKTRGQQVTLSCSPISGHRSVSWYQQTPGQGLQFLFEYFSETQRNKGNFPGRFSGRQFSNSRSEMNVSTLELGDSALYLCASSLAHYRDQTDTQYFGPGTRLTVL.

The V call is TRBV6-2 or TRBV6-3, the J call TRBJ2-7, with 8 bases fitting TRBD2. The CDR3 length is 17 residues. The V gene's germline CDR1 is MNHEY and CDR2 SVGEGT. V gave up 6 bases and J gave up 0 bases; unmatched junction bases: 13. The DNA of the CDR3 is TGTGCCAGCAGCCCTCAACCGGGAGGGGGGGCCTCCTACGAGCAGTACTTC. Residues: CASSPQPGGGASYEQYF.

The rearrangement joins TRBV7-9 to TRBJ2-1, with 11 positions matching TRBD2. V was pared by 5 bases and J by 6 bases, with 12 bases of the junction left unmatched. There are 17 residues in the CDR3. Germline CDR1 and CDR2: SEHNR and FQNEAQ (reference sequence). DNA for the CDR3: TGTGCCAGCAGCGGGGGGACTAGCGGACCTAGGGGCAATGAGCAGTTCTTC. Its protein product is CASSGGTSGPRGNEQFF.

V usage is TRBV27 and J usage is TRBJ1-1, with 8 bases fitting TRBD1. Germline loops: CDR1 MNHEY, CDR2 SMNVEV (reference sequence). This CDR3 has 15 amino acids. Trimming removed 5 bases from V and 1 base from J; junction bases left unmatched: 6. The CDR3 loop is CASSRTGPKNTEAFF. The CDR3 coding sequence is TGTGCCAGCAGTCGGACAGGGCCGAAGAACACTGAAGCTTTCTTT.

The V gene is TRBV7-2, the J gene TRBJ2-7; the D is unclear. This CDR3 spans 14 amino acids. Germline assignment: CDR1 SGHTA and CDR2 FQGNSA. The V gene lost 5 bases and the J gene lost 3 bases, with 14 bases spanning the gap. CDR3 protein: CASSKIPAVYEQYF. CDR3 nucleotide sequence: TGTGCCAGCAGCAAGATTCCGGCCGTCTACGAGCAGTACTTC.

CDR3 DNA: TGTGCCAGCAGTTTAGACAGGGGGCTTTCACCCCTCCACTTT. Its translation is CASSLDRGLSPLHF. The gene calls are TRBV27 and TRBJ1-6; 10 positions agree with TRBD1. CDR3 length: 14 residues. Per the germline V gene, CDR1 is MNHEY and CDR2 is SMNVEV (reference sequence). Trimming cost V 2 bases and J 9 bases; bases outside gene matches: 1.

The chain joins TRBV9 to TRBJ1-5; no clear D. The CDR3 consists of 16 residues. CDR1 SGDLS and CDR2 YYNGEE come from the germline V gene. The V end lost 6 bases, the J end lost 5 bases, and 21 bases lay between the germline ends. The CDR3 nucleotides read TGTGCCAGCAACGCCGACGGAGGTACTTCATATCAGCCCCAGCATTTT. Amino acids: CASNADGGTSYQPQHF. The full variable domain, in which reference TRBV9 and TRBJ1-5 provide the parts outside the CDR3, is DSGVTQTPKHLITATGQRVTLRCSPRSGDLSVYWYQQSLDQGLQFLIQYYNGEERAKGNILERFSAQQFPDLHSELNLSSLELGDSALYFCASNADGGTSYQPQHFGDGTRLSIL.

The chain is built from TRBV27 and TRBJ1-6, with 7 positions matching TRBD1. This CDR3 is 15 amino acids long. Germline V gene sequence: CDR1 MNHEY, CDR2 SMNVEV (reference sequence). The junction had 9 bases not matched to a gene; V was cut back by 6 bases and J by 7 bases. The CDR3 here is CASSKTGWRNSPLHF. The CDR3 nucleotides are TGTGCCAGCAGCAAGACAGGGTGGCGAAATTCACCCCTCCACTTT.

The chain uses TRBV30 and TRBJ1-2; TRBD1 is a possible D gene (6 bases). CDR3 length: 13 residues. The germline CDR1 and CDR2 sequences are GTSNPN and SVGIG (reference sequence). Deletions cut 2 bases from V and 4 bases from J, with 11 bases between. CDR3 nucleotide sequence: TGTGCCTGGAGTTCGGGGGCCTTCTATGGCTACACCTTC. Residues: CAWSSGAFYGYTF.

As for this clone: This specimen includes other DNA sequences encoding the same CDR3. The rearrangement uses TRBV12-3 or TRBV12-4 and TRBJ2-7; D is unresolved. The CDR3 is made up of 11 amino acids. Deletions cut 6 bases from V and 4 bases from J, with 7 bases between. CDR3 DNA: TGTGCCAGCAGCAGCCTATACGAGCAGTACTTC. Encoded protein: CASSSLYEQYF.

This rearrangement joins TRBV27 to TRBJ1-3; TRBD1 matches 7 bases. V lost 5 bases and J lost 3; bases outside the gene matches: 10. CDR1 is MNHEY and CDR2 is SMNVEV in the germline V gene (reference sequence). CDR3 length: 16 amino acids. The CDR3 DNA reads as TGTGCCAGCAGTCCCTGGACAGGAGCGTTTGGAAACACCATATATTTT. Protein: CASSPWTGAFGNTIYF.

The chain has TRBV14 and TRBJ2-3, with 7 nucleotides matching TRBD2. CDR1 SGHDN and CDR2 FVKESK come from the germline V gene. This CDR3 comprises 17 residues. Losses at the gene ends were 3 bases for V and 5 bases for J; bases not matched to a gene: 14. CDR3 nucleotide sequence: TGTGCCAGCAGCCATGGTTTAGGACTAGTACGTGGAGATACGCAGTATTTT. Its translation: CASSHGLGLVRGDTQYF.

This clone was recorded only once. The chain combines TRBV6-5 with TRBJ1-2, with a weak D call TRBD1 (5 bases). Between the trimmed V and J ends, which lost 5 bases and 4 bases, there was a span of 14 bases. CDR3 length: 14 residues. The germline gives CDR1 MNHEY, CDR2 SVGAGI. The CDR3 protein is CASSTGRNFYGYTF. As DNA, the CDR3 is TGTGCCAGCAGTACGGGACGGAACTTCTATGGCTACACCTTC.

CDR3 region: CASSPGGDPYNSPLHF. The CDR3 nucleotides are TGTGCCAGCAGCCCCGGCGGGGACCCCTATAATTCACCCCTCCACTTT. The chain uses TRBV7-6 and TRBJ1-6, with D possibly being TRBD1 (5 bases). Germline CDR1 SGHVS, CDR2 FNYEAQ. There are 16 residues in the CDR3. Trimming left V 5 bases short and J 2 bases short, with 13 bases between.

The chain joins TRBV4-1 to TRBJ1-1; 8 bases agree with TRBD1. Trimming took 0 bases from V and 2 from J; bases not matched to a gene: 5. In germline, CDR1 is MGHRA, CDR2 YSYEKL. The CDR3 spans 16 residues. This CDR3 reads CASSQEMGQVNTEAFF. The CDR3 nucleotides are TGCGCCAGCAGCCAAGAGATGGGACAGGTTAACACTGAAGCTTTCTTT.

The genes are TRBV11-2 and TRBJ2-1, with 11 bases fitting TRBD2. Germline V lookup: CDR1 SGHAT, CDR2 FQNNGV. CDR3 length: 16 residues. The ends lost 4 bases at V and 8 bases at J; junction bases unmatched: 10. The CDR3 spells CASSSVAGGQFHEQFF. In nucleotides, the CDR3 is TGTGCCAGCAGCTCCGTAGCGGGGGGGCAATTTCATGAGCAGTTCTTC.

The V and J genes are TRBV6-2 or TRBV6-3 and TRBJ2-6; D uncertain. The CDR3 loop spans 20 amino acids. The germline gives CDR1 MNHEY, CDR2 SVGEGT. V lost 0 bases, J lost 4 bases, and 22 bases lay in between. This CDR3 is CASSYSMNESRSSGANVLTF. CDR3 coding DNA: TGTGCCAGCAGTTACTCGATGAATGAGTCGAGGAGCTCCGGGGCCAACGTCCTGACTTTC.

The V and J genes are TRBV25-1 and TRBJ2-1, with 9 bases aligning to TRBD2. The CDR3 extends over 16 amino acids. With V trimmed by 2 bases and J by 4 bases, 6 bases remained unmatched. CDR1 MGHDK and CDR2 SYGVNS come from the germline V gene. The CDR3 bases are TGTGCCAGCAGTGAACTTAGCGGGGGAACTTACAATGAGCAGTTCTTC. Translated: CASSELSGGTYNEQFF. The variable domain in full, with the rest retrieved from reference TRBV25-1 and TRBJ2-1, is EADIYQTPRYLVIGTGKKITLECSQTMGHDKMYWYQQDPGMELHLIHYSYGVNSTEKGDLSSESTVSRIRTEHFPLTLESARPSHTSQYLCASSELSGGTYNEQFFGPGTRLTVL.

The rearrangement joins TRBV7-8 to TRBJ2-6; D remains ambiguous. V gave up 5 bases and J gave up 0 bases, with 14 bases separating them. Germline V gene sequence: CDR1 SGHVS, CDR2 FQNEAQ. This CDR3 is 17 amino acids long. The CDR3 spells CASSPRLISSGANVLTF. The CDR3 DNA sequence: TGTGCCAGCAGCCCACGGCTGATCAGCTCTGGGGCCAACGTCCTGACTTTC.

This CDR3 reads CASSQVARGLQETQYF. For the CDR3, the DNA is TGTGCCAGCAGCCAAGTCGCCCGGGGCCTCCAAGAGACCCAGTACTTC. This rearrangement joins TRBV3-1 (or the pseudogene TRBV3-2) to TRBJ2-5; D may be TRBD1 or TRBD2 (5 bases each). Germline V gene lookup returns CDR1 LGHDT and CDR2 YNNKEL (reference sequence). This CDR3 is 16 amino acids long. V was trimmed by 1 base and J by 1 base, leaving 13 bases between them.

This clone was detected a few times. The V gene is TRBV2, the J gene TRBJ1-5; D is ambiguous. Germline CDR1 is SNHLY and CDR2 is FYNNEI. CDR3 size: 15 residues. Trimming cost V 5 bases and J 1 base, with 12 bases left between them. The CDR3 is CASSSDILSNQPQHF. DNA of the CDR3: TGTGCCAGCAGTTCCGACATTCTAAGCAATCAGCCCCAGCATTTT.

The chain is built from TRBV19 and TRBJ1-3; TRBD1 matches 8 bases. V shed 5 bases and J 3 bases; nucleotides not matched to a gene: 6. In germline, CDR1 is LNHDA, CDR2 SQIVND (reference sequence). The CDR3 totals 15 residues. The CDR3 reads CASSASGGGGNTIYF. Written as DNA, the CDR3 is TGTGCCAGTAGTGCCTCAGGGGGCGGTGGAAACACCATATATTTT.

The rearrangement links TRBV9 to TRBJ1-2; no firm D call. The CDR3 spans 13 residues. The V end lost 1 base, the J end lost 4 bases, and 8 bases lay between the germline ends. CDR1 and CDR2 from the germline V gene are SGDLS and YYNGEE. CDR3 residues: CASSVHPRYGYTF. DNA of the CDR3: TGTGCCAGCAGCGTACACCCTCGCTATGGCTACACCTTC.

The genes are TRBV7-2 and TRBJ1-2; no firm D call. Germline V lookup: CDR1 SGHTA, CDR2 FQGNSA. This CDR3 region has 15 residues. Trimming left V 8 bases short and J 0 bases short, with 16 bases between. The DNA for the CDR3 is TGTGCCAGCTCAAGCAAAGGAAACCCTAACTATGGCTACACCTTC. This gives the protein CASSSKGNPNYGYTF.

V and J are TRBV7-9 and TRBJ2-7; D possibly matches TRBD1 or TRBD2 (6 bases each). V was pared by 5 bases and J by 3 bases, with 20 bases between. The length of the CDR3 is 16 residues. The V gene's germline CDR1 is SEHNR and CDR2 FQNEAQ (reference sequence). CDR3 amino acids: CASSPGVTGAIYEQYF. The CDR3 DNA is TGTGCCAGCAGCCCTGGGGTGACGGGGGCCATCTACGAGCAGTACTTC.